This TCR beta chain was observed in a study of blood T cell repertoires in COVID-19. Study at large: Whether acute or convalescent, the COVID-19 samples came from the United States, Italy and Spain. Sample material is recorded as cDNA or gDNA derived from T cells, B-cell-depleted T cells, or PBMCs.

Participants were aged roughly 18 to 90 years, lived in under 30 US areas, and enrolled virtually. Cohort 3 recovered donors had two negative PCRs, clearance, or symptom resolution. Germline CDR1 and CDR2: SGDLS and YYNGEE. CDR3 length equals 16 residues. With V trimmed by 0 bases and J by 6 bases, 9 bases remained unmatched. The assay was immunoSEQ multiplex PCR, and TCRdb's table has in-frame clones only and misses some. The data hold 350,000 to 450,000 clones, with 80% to 90% observed a single time. The genes are TRBV9 and TRBJ2-1; TRBD2 matches at 7 bases. The TCR originated in a young man who had recovered from COVID-19. Sequenced material: PBMCs or T cells enriched from blood (not recorded which). CDR3 nucleotides: TGTGCCAGCAGCGTAGAGGGCGGGAGCATCGGCAATGAGCAGTTCTTC. Protein product: CASSVEGGSIGNEQFF.